This T cell receptor (beta chain) was captured by sequencing in a study of cytomegalovirus exposure and HLA in healthy donors. The PCR had 60 Vbeta and 13 Jbeta primers. Repertoires were generated with immunoSEQ multiplex PCR, while TCRdb's copy carries only in-frame clones and drops some. The table records 200,000 to 250,000 clones, approximately 78% of them present only once. Regarding the study as a whole: In an earlier analysis, most TCR beta V segments were productive about 87% or about 30% of the time. In vitro work confirmed that a few CMV-associated chains recognize CMV antigens.

With regard to this clone: Antigen: not known.

Specimen: PBMCs. The origin of this receptor is a middle-aged woman in good health and CMV-seronegative.

CDR3 in DNA: TGTGCCAGCAGTTTAAGGGGGTTCGTCTACGAGCAGTACTTC. It encodes CASSLRGFVYEQYF. This sequence joins TRBV27 and TRBJ2-7; D perhaps matches TRBD1 (6 bases). The germline gives CDR1 MNHEY, CDR2 SMNVEV (reference sequence). The CDR3 is made up of 14 amino acids. V lost 2 bases to trimming and J lost 3 bases, with 11 bases between them.